This T cell receptor beta chain was sequenced for a study of blood T cell repertoires in COVID-19. For the study at large: Samples of COVID-19 (acute and convalescent) were obtained from the United States, Italy and Spain. Sources were T cells, B-cell-depleted T cells, or PBMCs; the material itself was cDNA or gDNA.

How the authors handled the data: Reference gene primers were amplified, and this amplification served to estimate nucleated cell counts. The protocol was immunoSEQ multiplex PCR, while the TCRdb copy is restricted to in-frame clones and leaves out a portion. That table supplies the V and J calls and clone size; D and trimming were determined from the DNA. The sample consists of fewer than 140,000 clones, under 85% of them appearing once. CDR3 length: 17 residues. Germline-derived CDR1 and CDR2 are PRHDT and FYEKMQ (reference sequence). V lost 5 bases and J lost 4; bases outside the gene matches: 10.

The chain employs TRBV13 and TRBJ2-1; 11 bases line up with TRBD2. This clonotype was obtained from a woman aged 55-70 years with acute or convalescent COVID-19. Source material: peripheral blood. The DNA for the CDR3 is TGTGCCAGCAGCCCGGTGGGGTGGACTAGCGGGTACAATGAGCAGTTCTTC. Protein sequence: CASSPVGWTSGYNEQFF.